Below, 4 T cell receptor beta chains from the same sample are listed, as sequenced in a study of technical replicates of blood from four donors. The repertoire was sequenced with immunoSEQ multiplex PCR; TCRdb's copy has only in-frame clones and lacks some. The table includes approximately 75,000 clones, about 97% detected once. Sequencing input: T cells isolated from PBMCs. The receptor source for this set is a human donor in good health.

This chain joins TRBV5-4 and TRBJ2-7, with D hard to call. CDR1 is SGHNT and CDR2 is YYREEE in the germline V gene (reference sequence). The CDR3 is 12 amino acids. V was cut by 1 base and J by 3 bases, with 5 bases left in between. The CDR3 sequence is CASSLFNYEQYF. Written as DNA, the CDR3 is TGTGCCAGCAGCTTGTTTAACTACGAGCAGTACTTC. Based on the CDR3 plus reference TRBV5-4 and TRBJ2-7, the full variable domain is ETGVTQSPTHLIKTRGQQVTLRCSSQSGHNTVSWYQQALGQGPQFIFQYYREEENGRGNFPPRFSGLQFPNYSSELNVNALELDDSALYLCASSLFNYEQYFGPGTRLTVT.

The chain carries TRBV4-2 and TRBJ2-1; 13 nucleotides match TRBD2. Unmatched junction bases numbered 11, after V lost 2 bases and J lost 10 bases. The germline V gene has CDR1 LGHNA and CDR2 YNFKEQ. The CDR3 has 17 amino acids. In DNA, the CDR3 is TGTGCCAGCAGCCAAACCATACTAGCGGGAGGGCCTGGGGAGCAGTTCTTC. It encodes CASSQTILAGGPGEQFF.

The chain uses TRBV18 and TRBJ1-4; 7 bases fit TRBD1. In germline, CDR1 is KGHSH, CDR2 LQKENI. V was clipped by 2 bases and J by 5 bases; unmatched bases: 11. The CDR3 spans 17 residues. This CDR3 reads CASSPVVNNRGNEKLFF. The CDR3 bases are TGTGCCAGCTCACCAGTCGTAAACAACAGGGGAAATGAAAAACTGTTTTTT.

The V and J genes are TRBV2 and TRBJ1-1, with D possibly matching TRBD1 (5 bases). Germline V gene data show CDR1 as SNHLY and CDR2 as FYNNEI. V lost 8 bases and J 3 bases, leaving 19 bases between the germline ends. This CDR3 region has 15 residues. This CDR3 reads CASLEALTVYTEAFF. DNA for the CDR3: TGTGCCAGCTTAGAGGCCCTGACAGTTTACACTGAAGCTTTCTTT. Full variable domain (remainder filled in from reference TRBV2 and TRBJ1-1): EPEVTQTPSHQVTQMGQEVILRCVPISNHLYFYWYRQILGQKVEFLVSFYNNEISEKSEIFDDQFSVERPDGSNFTLKIRSTKLEDSAMYFCASLEALTVYTEAFFGQGTRLTVV.